This record concerns one T cell receptor (beta chain) sequence. Antigen: not known. The V gene's germline CDR1 is LNHDA and CDR2 SQIVND (reference sequence). Losses at the gene ends were 8 bases for V and 7 bases for J; bases not matched to a gene: 9. The CDR3 totals 14 residues. PCR primers comprised 60 Vbeta and 13 Jbeta primers. Profiled with immunoSEQ multiplex PCR; TCRdb holds only in-frame clones, not every one. The table has around 100,000 clones, about 80% seen once. This sample is part of a study of cytomegalovirus exposure and HLA in healthy donors. Study outcomes and limitations: Clonal expansion, a later analysis showed, was greater in HLA-associated TCR beta chains than in equally common others. Per a prior analysis, the majority of TCR beta V segments were productive roughly 90% or roughly 30% of the time. TCR beta sequences reportedly predicted the HLA-A and HLA-B alleles of most subjects accurately.

The clonotype was recovered from a man in his forties or fifties in good health and CMV-seronegative. This chain joins TRBV19 and TRBJ1-5; 9 bases are shared with TRBD1. Sample: PBMCs. CDR3 region: CASEGQGGHQPQHF. The CDR3 nucleotides are TGTGCCAGTGAGGGACAGGGCGGCCACCAGCCCCAGCATTTT. Variable domain in full (rest from reference TRBV19 and TRBJ1-5): DGGITQSPKYLFRKEGQNVTLSCEQNLNHDAMYWYRQDPGQGLRLIYYSQIVNDFQKGDIAEGYSVSREKKESFPLTVTSAQKNPTAFYLCASEGQGGHQPQHFGDGTRLSIL.